A selection of T cell receptor beta chains follows, all from one sample in a study of regulatory T cells in long-lasting Graves disease. Using its own MiXCR run on the multiplex PCR reads, TCRdb lists one record per CDR3 protein. The sample lists nearly 350,000 distinct CDR3 sequences, about 18% occurring once. Source: peripheral blood mononuclear cells (PBMCs), taken when the disease was refractory, from a patient treated with antithyroid drugs. The source is a female donor with Graves disease. The CDR3 runs from the conserved cysteine through the conserved F or W. The D gene is left open where the match is weak. Some rows mark clone size as missing; the rest say once, few, many or name a class of expanded clone.

j_call | clone_size | v_call | d_call | cdr3_nt | cdr3_aa
TRBJ1-1 | - | TRBV12-3/TRBV12-4 | TRBD1 | TGTGCCAGCAAGGTGAGACAGGGGGGGAACACTGAAGCTTTCTTT | CASKVRQGGNTEAFF
TRBJ2-3 | - | TRBV7-2 | - | TGTGCCAGCAGCTTAGTAGTGGGGCCCCCCCGAACGGGGGATACGCAGTATTTT | CASSLVVGPPRTGDTQYF
TRBJ2-3 | - | TRBV12-3/TRBV12-4 | - | TGTGCCAGCAGATCCGGGAGAGGCACAGATACGCAGTATTTT | CASRSGRGTDTQYF
TRBJ1-1 | few | TRBV19 | - | TGTGCCAGTAGGAGAACGGGGCGGATGAACACTGAAGCTTTCTTT | CASRRTGRMNTEAFF
TRBJ1-2 | - | TRBV12-3/TRBV12-4 | TRBD1 | TGTGCCAGCAGCCCTGGGACAGGCCTAATAGGCTACACCTTC | CASSPGTGLIGYTF
TRBJ2-4 | - | TRBV4-1 | - | TGCGCCAGCAGCCAAGTATCCCAGGGGCGGGTAAAAAACATTCAGTACTTC | CASSQVSQGRVKNIQYF
TRBJ1-5 | many | TRBV7-9 | - | TGTGCCAGCAGTGCCGTTTATAGCAATCAGCCCCAGCATTTT | CASSAVYSNQPQHF
TRBJ2-5 | - | TRBV3-1 | TRBD1 | TGTGCCAGCAGCCAGCTGGGACAGGGGATATCGGAGACCCAGTACTTC | CASSQLGQGISETQYF
TRBJ1-1 | - | TRBV18 | - | TGTGCCAGCTCACCACCGGGGCAGGGCGGTGAAGCTTTCTTT | CASSPPGQGGEAFF
TRBJ2-3 | few | TRBV28 | - | TGTGCCAGCAGTTTAGACTCCGCGGCGGATCGGAACACAGATACGCAGTATTTT | CASSLDSAADRNTDTQYF
TRBJ2-2 | - | TRBV12-3/TRBV12-4 | - | TGTGCCAGCAGATCCTCGGGGGCTGGGGAGCTGTTTTTT | CASRSSGAGELFF
TRBJ2-7 | - | TRBV6-1 | - | TGTGCCAGCGAAGGGGGGGGACCACCCTACGAGCAGTACTTC | CASEGGGPPYEQYF
TRBJ2-5 | few | TRBV20-1 | TRBD2 | TGCAGTGCTACACTAGCGGGAGTCAAGGAGACCCAGTACTTC | CSATLAGVKETQYF
TRBJ2-5 | - | TRBV5-1 | - | TGCGCCAGCAGCTACCGGGACCCCGGCCGGGAGACCCAGTACTTC | CASSYRDPGRETQYF
TRBJ2-4 | - | TRBV19 | TRBD2 | TGTGCCAGTAGGGCTAGCGGGAGAGAAGCCAAAAACATTCAGTACTTC | CASRASGREAKNIQYF
TRBJ1-1 | many | TRBV10-1 | TRBD1 | TGCGCCAGCAGTGAGTGCCTGGGACAGGGAGACTTCGGGAACACTGAAGCTTTCTTT | CASSECLGQGDFGNTEAFF
TRBJ2-5 | many | TRBV2 | TRBD2 | TGTGCCAGCAGTGAGAATCTGGGAGGGATCCAAGAGACCCAGTACTTC | CASSENLGGIQETQYF
TRBJ2-2 | many | TRBV3-1 | TRBD2 | TGTGCCAGCAGCCAAGAGCGGCTAGCGGGATACACCGGGGAGCTGTTTTTT | CASSQERLAGYTGELFF
TRBJ1-2 | many | TRBV6-1 | - | TGTGCCAGCTCTCGCTTAACGGGGGTCGATGGCTACACCTTC | CASSRLTGVDGYTF
TRBJ2-1 | - | TRBV15 | - | TGTGCCACCAGCAGAGGTCGGGGGTTGAACAATGAGCAGTTCTTC | CATSRGRGLNNEQFF
TRBJ1-2 | many | TRBV11-2 | TRBD1 | TGTGCCAGCAGCTTAGAACCAGGGGGCTATGGCTACACCTTC | CASSLEPGGYGYTF
TRBJ2-7 | - | TRBV5-4 | - | TGTGCCAGCAGGTCCTGGGACGCGAAGACCTACGAGCAGTACTTC | CASRSWDAKTYEQYF
TRBJ2-7 | many | TRBV19 | TRBD1 | TGTGCCAGCAGTTGGACAGGTACTTCCTACGAGCAGTACTTC | CASSWTGTSYEQYF
TRBJ2-3 | few | TRBV5-1 | - | TGCGCCAGCAGCTTGGCGTGGGCAGGCACAGATACGCAGTATTTT | CASSLAWAGTDTQYF
TRBJ2-5 | - | TRBV6-1 | - | TGTGCCAGCACCTTACGCGAGACCCAGCACTTC | CASTLRETQHF
TRBJ1-3 | once | TRBV4-3 | - | TGCGCCAGCAGCCAAGTGGGAAGGTGGGCTCACTCTGGAAACACCATATATTTT | CASSQVGRWAHSGNTIYF
TRBJ1-4 | few | TRBV29-1 | - | TGCAGCACCCGGGGGGATGGCGAAAAACTGTTTTTT | CSTRGDGEKLFF
TRBJ1-2 | many | TRBV11-2 | TRBD1 | TGTGCCAGCAGCCGCGGGACAGGGGTCTATGGCTACACCTTC | CASSRGTGVYGYTF
TRBJ1-1 | few | TRBV27 | TRBD1 | TGTGCCAGCAGTTTTCGGCAGGGGGCTGAAGCTTTCTTT | CASSFRQGAEAFF
TRBJ2-7 | many | TRBV19 | - | TGTGCCAGTAGTACCTTAGCGTCCGCCTACGAGCAGTACTTC | CASSTLASAYEQYF
TRBJ2-7 | few | TRBV11-2 | TRBD2 | TGTGCCAGCAGCTTAGCCGGGACTAAGGGATGGGAGCAGTACTTC | CASSLAGTKGWEQYF
TRBJ2-1 | few | TRBV20-1 | TRBD2 | TGCAGTGCTAGAGCGACTAGCGGGAGAGTCAATGAGCAGTTCTTC | CSARATSGRVNEQFF
TRBJ2-1 | - | TRBV28 | TRBD2 | TGTGCCAGCAGGGGTTCTAGCGGGGTCTCCTACAATGAGCAGTTCTTC | CASRGSSGVSYNEQFF
TRBJ2-7 | few | TRBV14 | - | TGTGCCAGCAGCCAAGATACGGGAGATTCGGGAGAGCAGTACTTC | CASSQDTGDSGEQYF
TRBJ1-2 | many | TRBV12-3/TRBV12-4 | - | TGTGCCAGCAGCGGGACCTCCTCTAACTATGGCTACACCTTC | CASSGTSSNYGYTF
TRBJ1-5 | - | TRBV24-1 | TRBD1 | TGTGCCACCAGCCGGGACAGTTATCAGCCCCAGCATTTT | CATSRDSYQPQHF
TRBJ1-1 | - | TRBV12-3/TRBV12-4 | - | TGTGCCAGCAGTTTAAGGCTAGGAATGAACACTGAAGCTTTCTTT | CASSLRLGMNTEAFF
TRBJ2-7 | few | TRBV9 | TRBD2 | TGTGCCAGCAGCGCCAGACTAGCGGGAGATCTGTACTTC | CASSARLAGDLYF